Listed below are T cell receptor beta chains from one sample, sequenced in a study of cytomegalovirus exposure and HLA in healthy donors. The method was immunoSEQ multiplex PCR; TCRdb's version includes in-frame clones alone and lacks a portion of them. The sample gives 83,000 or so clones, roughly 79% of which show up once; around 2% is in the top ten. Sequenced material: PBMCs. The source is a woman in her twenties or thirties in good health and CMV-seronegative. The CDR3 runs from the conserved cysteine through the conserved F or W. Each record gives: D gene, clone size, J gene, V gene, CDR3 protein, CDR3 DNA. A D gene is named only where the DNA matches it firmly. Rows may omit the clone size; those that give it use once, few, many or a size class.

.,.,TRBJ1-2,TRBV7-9,CASSGEGDARVYGYTF,TGTGCCAGCAGCGGAGAGGGGGATGCCAGGGTCTATGGCTACACCTTC
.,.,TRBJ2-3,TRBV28,CASSSLLQVWDTQYF,TGTGCCAGCAGTTCTTTGCTGCAGGTTTGGGATACGCAGTATTTT
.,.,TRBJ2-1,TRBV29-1,CSVWGPEEQFF,TGCAGCGTTTGGGGCCCGGAAGAGCAGTTCTTC
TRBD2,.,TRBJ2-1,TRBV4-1,CASSQEATSGAYNEQFF,TGCGCCAGCAGCCAAGAGGCCACTAGCGGAGCCTACAATGAGCAGTTCTTC
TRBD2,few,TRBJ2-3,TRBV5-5,CASSFGTSGRAVDTQYF,TGTGCCAGCAGCTTTGGGACTAGCGGGAGGGCCGTAGATACGCAGTATTTT
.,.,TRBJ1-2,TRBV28,CASSPTRDGGYGYTF,TGTGCCAGCAGTCCAACCCGCGACGGCGGCTATGGCTACACCTTC
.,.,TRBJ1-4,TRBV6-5,CASSSGTQNEKLFF,TGTGCCAGCAGTTCCGGGACACAGAATGAAAAACTGTTTTTT
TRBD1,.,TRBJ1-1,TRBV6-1,CASSGGTGNTEAFF,TGTGCCAGCAGTGGCGGGACAGGGAACACTGAAGCTTTCTTT
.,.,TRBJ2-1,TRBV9,CASSVASYNEQFF,TGTGCCAGCAGCGTAGCCAGCTACAATGAGCAGTTCTTC
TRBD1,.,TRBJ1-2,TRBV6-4,CASSDSEGGAGYGYTF,TGTGCCAGCAGTGACTCAGAAGGGGGCGCGGGCTATGGCTACACCTTC
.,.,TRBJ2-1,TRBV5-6,CASSRDSLSYNEQFF,TGTGCCAGCAGCCGCGACAGTCTGTCCTACAATGAGCAGTTCTTC
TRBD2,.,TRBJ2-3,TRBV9,CASSGASGRGTDTQYF,TGTGCCAGCAGCGGGGCTAGCGGGAGAGGAACAGATACGCAGTATTTT
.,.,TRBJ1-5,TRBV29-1,CSVEVGLNQPQHF,TGCAGCGTTGAGGTGGGGCTCAATCAGCCCCAGCATTTT
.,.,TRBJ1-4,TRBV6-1,CASNRGGAPNEKLFF,TGTGCCAGCAACAGAGGGGGGGCTCCTAATGAAAAACTGTTTTTT
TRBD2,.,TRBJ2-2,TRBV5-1,CASSLGAGGGTGELFF,TGCGCCAGCAGCTTGGGTGCGGGAGGTGGCACCGGGGAGCTGTTTTTT
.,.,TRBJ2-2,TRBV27,CASSFNGHGELFF,TGTGCCAGCAGTTTCAATGGCCACGGGGAGCTGTTTTTT
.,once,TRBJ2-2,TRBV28,CASSSGTGELFF,TGTGCCAGCAGTTCCGGGACAGGGGAGCTGTTTTTT
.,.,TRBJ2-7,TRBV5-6,CASSSFVYEQYF,TGTGCCAGCAGCTCTTTCGTCTACGAGCAGTACTTC
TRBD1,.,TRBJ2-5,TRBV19,CASSISNRGGKETQYF,TGTGCCAGTAGTATTTCGAACAGGGGCGGAAAAGAGACCCAGTACTTC
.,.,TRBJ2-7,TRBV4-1,CASSQAKGVGYEQYF,TGCGCCAGCAGCCAAGCAAAGGGGGTTGGCTACGAGCAGTACTTC
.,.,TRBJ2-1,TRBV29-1,CSVGREGGTPYNEQFF,TGCAGCGTTGGTAGGGAAGGAGGGACTCCCTACAATGAGCAGTTCTTC
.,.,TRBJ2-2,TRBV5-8,CASSLDQGYTGELFF,TGTGCCAGCAGCTTGGATCAGGGTTACACCGGGGAGCTGTTTTTT
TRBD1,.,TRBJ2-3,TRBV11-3,CASSSDRDDTQYF,TGTGCCAGCAGCTCGGACAGGGATGATACGCAGTATTTT
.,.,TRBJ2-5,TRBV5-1,CASSFLGLRQETQYF,TGCGCCAGCAGCTTCCTGGGGCTACGCCAAGAGACCCAGTACTTC
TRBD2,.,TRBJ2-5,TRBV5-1,CASSLGGSSVQTQYF,TGCGCCAGCAGCTTAGGCGGGAGTAGCGTGCAGACCCAGTACTTC
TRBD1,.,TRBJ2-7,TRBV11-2,CASSLIRGTGAGYEQYF,TGTGCCAGCAGCCTAATCAGGGGGACAGGGGCCGGCTACGAGCAGTACTTC
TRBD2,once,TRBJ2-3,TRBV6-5,CASSNIAGDPDTQYF,TGTGCCAGCAGTAACATAGCGGGAGATCCAGATACGCAGTATTTT
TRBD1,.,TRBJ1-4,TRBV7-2,CASKKGQPPGKLFF,TGTGCCAGCAAGAAGGGACAGCCCCCAGGGAAACTGTTTTTT
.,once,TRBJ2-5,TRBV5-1,CASRMVSGNQETQYF,TGCGCCAGCAGAATGGTTAGCGGCAACCAAGAGACCCAGTACTTC
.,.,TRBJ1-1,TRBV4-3,CASSQDSGSGTEAFF,TGCGCCAGCAGCCAAGATAGTGGGTCAGGCACTGAAGCTTTCTTT
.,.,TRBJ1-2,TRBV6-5,CASTPRQFDGYTF,TGTGCCAGCACCCCGCGGCAATTTGATGGCTACACCTTC
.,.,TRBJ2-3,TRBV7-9,CASSLEGVGTDTQYF,TGTGCCAGCAGCTTAGAAGGGGTGGGGACAGATACGCAGTATTTT
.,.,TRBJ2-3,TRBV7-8,CASSLGGAPSADTQYF,TGTGCCAGCAGCTTAGGTGGGGCGCCTTCCGCAGATACGCAGTATTTT
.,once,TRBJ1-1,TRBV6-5,CATIGVTEAFF,TGTGCCACCATCGGGGTCACTGAAGCTTTCTTT
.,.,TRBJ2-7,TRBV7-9,CASSLVGQGGYEQYF,TGTGCCAGCAGCTTAGTAGGGCAGGGAGGCTACGAGCAGTACTTC
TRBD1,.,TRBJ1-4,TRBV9,CASSATGGVGEKLFF,TGTGCCAGCAGCGCGACAGGGGGCGTGGGTGAAAAACTGTTTTTT
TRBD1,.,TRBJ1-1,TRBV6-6,CASSYPGTGNTEAFF,TGTGCCAGCAGTTACCCGGGGACAGGGAACACTGAAGCTTTCTTT
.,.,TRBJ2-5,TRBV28,CASSSDRKETQYF,TGTGCCAGCAGTTCGGACAGAAAAGAGACCCAGTACTTC
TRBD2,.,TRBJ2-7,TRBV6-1,CASRVAGGFYEQYF,TGTGCCAGCAGAGTAGCGGGAGGATTCTACGAGCAGTACTTC
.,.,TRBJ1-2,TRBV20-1,CSAFRTDTTF,TGCAGTGCCTTTAGGACAGACACAACCTTC
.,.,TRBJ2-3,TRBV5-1,CASSFTGPDTQYF,TGCGCCAGCAGCTTTACAGGGCCAGATACGCAGTATTTT
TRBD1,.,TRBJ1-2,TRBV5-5,CASGEQGGGYTF,TGTGCCAGCGGCGAACAGGGGGGAGGCTACACCTTC